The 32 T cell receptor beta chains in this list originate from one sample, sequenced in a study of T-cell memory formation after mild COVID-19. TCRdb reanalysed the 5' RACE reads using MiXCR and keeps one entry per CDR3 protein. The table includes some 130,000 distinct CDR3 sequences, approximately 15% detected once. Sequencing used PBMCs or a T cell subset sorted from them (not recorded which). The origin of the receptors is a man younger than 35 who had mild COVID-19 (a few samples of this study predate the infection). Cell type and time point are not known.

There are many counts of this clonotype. The CDR3 spells CSAPRTSLETQYF. The CDR3 DNA follows: TGCAGTGCCCCAAGGACTAGCTTGGAGACCCAGTACTTC. The V and J genes are TRBV20-1 and TRBJ2-5; 8 bases line up with TRBD2. Germline loops: CDR1 DFQATT, CDR2 SNEGSKA (reference sequence). CDR3 size: 13 residues. V was clipped by 6 bases and J by 5 bases; unmatched bases: 8.

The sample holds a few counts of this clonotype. Written as DNA, the CDR3 is TGTGCCAGCAGCCAAGAGTGGAGATTTTCGGGAGATACGCAGTATTTT. This sequence encodes CASSQEWRFSGDTQYF. This chain uses TRBV4-2 with TRBJ2-3; D unclear. Trimming removed 0 bases from V and 5 bases from J, with 15 bases in between. Germline loops: CDR1 LGHNA, CDR2 YNFKEQ. This CDR3 is built from 16 residues.

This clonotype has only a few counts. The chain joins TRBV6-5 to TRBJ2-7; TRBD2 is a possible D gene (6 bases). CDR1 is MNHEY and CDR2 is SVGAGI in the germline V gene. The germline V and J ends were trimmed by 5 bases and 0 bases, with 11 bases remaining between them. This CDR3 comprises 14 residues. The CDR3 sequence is CASSRGLSSYEQYV. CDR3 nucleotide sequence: TGTGCCAGCAGTAGGGGACTTAGCTCCTACGAGCAGTACGTC.

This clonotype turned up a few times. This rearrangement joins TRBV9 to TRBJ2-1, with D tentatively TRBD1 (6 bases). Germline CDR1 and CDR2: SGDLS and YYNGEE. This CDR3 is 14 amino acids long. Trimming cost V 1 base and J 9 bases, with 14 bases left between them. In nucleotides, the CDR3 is TGTGCCAGCAGCGTATACAGGGAACTGAGTGAGCAGTTCTTC. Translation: CASSVYRELSEQFF.

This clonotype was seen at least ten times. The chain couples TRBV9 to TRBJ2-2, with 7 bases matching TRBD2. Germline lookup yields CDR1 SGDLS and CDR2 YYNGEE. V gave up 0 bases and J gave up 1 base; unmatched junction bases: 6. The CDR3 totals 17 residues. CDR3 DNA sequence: TGTGCCAGCAGCGTAGTGAGACTAGCAGGGAACACCGGGGAGCTGTTTTTT. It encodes CASSVVRLAGNTGELFF.

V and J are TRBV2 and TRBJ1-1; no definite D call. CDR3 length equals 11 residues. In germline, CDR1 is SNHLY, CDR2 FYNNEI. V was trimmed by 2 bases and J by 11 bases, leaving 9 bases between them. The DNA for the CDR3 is TGTGCCAGCAGTGAATCTGGGATGGCTTTCTTT. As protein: CASSESGMAFF.

Here the CDR3 DNA reads TGTGCCAGCACGGGGGGTCTCGGTGGTAGCTCCTACAATGAGCAGTTCTTC. Residues: CASTGGLGGSSYNEQFF. The V call is TRBV6-2 or TRBV6-3, the J call TRBJ2-1; 7 bases match TRBD2. Germline CDR1 MNHEY, CDR2 SVGEGT. V lost 7 bases, J lost 0 bases, and 12 bases stayed unmatched. The CDR3 contains 17 residues.

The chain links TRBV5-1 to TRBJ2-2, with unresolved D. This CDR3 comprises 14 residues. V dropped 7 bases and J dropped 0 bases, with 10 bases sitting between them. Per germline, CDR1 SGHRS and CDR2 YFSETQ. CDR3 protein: CASLRTPNTGELFF. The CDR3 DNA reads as TGCGCCAGCCTTCGGACCCCGAACACCGGGGAGCTGTTTTTT.

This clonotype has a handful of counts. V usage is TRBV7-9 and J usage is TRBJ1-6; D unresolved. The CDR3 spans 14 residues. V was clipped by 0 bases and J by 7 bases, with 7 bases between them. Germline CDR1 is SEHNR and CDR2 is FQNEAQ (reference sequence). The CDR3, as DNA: TGTGCCAGCAGCTTAGCGCGATGGAATTCACCCCTCCACTTT. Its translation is CASSLARWNSPLHF. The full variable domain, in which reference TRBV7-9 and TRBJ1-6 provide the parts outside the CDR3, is DTGVSQNPRHKITKRGQNVTFRCDPISEHNRLYWYRQTLGQGPEFLTYFQNEAQLEKSRLLSDRFSAERPKGSFSTLEIQRTEQGDSAMYLCASSLARWNSPLHFGNGTRLTVT.

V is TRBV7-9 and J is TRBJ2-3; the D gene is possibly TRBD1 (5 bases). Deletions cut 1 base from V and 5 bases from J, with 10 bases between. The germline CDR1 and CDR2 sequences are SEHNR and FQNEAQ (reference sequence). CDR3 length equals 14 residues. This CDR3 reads CASSLEGYGDTQYF. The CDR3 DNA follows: TGTGCCAGCAGCTTAGAGGGGTACGGAGATACGCAGTATTTT.

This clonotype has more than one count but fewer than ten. The CDR3 DNA is TGCAGTGCTCCAGATCCGAACACCGGGGAGCTGTTTTTT. Its protein product is CSAPDPNTGELFF. This chain connects TRBV20-1 to TRBJ2-2; no clear D gene. With 5 bases removed from V and 0 bases from J, the gap between germline ends came to 7 bases. CDR3 length equals 13 residues. CDR1 is DFQATT, CDR2 SNEGSKA, per germline (reference sequence).

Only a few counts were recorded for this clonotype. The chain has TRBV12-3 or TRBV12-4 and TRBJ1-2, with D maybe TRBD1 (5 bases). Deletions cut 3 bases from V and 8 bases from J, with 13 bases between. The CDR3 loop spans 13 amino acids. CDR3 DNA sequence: TGTGCCAGCAGTTTCAGGGAACTGGCCGGCTACACCTTC. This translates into CASSFRELAGYTF.

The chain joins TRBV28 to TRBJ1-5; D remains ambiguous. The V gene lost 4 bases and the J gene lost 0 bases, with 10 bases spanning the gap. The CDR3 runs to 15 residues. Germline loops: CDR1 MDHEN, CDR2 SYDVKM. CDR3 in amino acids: CASSWAVYSNQPQHF. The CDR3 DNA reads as TGTGCCAGCAGTTGGGCAGTTTATAGCAATCAGCCCCAGCATTTT. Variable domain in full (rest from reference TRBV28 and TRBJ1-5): DVKVTQSSRYLVKRTGEKVFLECVQDMDHENMFWYRQDPGLGLRLIYFSYDVKMKEKGDIPEGYSVSREKKERFSLILESASTNQTSMYLCASSWAVYSNQPQHFGDGTRLSIL.

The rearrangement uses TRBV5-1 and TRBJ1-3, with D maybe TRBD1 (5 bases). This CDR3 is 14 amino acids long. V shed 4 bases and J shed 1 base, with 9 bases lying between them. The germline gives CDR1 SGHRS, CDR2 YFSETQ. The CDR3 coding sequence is TGCGCCAGCAGCCCGAGGGGATCTGGAAACACCATATATTTT. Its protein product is CASSPRGSGNTIYF.

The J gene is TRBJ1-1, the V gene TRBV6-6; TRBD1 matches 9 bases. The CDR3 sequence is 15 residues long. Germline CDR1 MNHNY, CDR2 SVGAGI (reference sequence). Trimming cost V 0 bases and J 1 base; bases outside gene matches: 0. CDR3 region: CASSYSDRGNTEAFF. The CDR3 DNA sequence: TGTGCCAGCAGTTACTCGGACAGGGGGAACACTGAAGCTTTCTTT.

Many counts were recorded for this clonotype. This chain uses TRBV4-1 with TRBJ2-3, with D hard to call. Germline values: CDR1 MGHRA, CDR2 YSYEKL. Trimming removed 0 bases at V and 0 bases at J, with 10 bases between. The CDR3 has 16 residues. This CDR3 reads CASSQEGVPSTDTQYF. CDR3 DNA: TGCGCCAGCAGCCAAGAGGGTGTACCCAGCACAGATACGCAGTATTTT.

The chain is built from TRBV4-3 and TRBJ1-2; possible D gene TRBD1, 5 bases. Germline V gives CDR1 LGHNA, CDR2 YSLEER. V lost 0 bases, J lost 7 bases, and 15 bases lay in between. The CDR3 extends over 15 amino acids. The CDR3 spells CASSQEWTDRIGYTF. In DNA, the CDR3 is TGCGCCAGCAGCCAAGAGTGGACTGACAGAATTGGCTACACCTTC.

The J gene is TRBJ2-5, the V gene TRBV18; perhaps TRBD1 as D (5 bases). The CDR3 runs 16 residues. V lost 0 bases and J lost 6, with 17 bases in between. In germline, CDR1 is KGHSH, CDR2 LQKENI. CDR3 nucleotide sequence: TGTGCCAGCTCACCACCCGCCTTGGGGCAGGGAAAGACCCAGTACTTC. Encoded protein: CASSPPALGQGKTQYF. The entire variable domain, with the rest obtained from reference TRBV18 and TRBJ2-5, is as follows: NAGVMQNPRHLVRRRGQEARLRCSPMKGHSHVYWYRQLPEEGLKFMVYLQKENIIDESGMPKERFSAEFPKEGPSILRIQQVVRGDSAAYFCASSPPALGQGKTQYFGPGTRLLVL.

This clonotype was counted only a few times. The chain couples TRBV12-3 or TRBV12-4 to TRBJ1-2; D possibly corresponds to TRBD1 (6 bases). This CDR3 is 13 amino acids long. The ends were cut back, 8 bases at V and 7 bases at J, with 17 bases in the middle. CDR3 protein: CASRAVQGGGYTF. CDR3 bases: TGTGCCAGCCGGGCGGTACAGGGTGGTGGCTACACCTTC.

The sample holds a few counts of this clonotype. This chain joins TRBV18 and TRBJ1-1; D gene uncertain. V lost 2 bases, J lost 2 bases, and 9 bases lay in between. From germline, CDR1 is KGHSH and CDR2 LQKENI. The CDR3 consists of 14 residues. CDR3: CASSPTVPNTEAFF. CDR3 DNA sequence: TGTGCCAGCTCACCAACAGTGCCCAACACTGAAGCTTTCTTT. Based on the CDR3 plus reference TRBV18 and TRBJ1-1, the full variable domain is NAGVMQNPRHLVRRRGQEARLRCSPMKGHSHVYWYRQLPEEGLKFMVYLQKENIIDESGMPKERFSAEFPKEGPSILRIQQVVRGDSAAYFCASSPTVPNTEAFFGQGTRLTVV.

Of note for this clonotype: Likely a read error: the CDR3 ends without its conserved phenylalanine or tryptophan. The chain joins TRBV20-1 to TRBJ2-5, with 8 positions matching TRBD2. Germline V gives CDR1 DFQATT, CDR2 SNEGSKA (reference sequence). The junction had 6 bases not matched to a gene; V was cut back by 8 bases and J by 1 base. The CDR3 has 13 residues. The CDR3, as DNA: TGCAGTCGGGGCGGGGGGCCCCAAGAGACCCAGTACTTA. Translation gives CSRGGGPQETQYL.

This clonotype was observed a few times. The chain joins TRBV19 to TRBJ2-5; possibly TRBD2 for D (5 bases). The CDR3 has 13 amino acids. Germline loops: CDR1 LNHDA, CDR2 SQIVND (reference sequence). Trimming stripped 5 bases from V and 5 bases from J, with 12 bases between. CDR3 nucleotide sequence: TGTGCCAGTAGTCCCGGCGAGGGTGAGACCCAGTACTTC. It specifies CASSPGEGETQYF.

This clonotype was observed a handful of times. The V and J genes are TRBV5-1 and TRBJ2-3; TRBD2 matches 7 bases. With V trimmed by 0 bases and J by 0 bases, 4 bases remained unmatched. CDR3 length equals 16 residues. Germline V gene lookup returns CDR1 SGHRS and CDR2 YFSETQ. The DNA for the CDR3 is TGCGCCAGCAGCTTGGGCCTAGCGGAGAGCACAGATACGCAGTATTTT. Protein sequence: CASSLGLAESTDTQYF.

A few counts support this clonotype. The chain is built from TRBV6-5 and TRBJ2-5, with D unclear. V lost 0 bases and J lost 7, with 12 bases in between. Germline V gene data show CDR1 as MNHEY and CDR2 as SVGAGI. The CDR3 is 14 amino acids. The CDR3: CASSYSRATGTQYF. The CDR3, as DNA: TGTGCCAGCAGTTACTCCCGGGCTACTGGGACCCAGTACTTC.

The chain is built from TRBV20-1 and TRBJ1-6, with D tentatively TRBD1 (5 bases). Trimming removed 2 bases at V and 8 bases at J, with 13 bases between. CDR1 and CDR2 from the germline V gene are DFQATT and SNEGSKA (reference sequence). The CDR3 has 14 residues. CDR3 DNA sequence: TGCAGTGCTAGATTGGCAGGGTGGCATTCACCCCTCCACTTT. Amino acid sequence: CSARLAGWHSPLHF.

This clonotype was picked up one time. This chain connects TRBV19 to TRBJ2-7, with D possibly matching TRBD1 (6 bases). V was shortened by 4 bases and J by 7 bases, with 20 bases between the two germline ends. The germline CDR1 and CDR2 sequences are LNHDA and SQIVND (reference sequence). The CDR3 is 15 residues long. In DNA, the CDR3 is TGTGCCAGTAGTACCACCGGGACACCTGGCTCGGAGCAGTACTTC. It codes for CASSTTGTPGSEQYF.

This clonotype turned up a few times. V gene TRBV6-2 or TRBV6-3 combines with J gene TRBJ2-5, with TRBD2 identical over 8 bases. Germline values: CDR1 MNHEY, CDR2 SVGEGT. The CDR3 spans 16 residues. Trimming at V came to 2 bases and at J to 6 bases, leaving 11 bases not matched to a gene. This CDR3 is CASSYPRAGARKTQYF. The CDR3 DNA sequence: TGTGCCAGCAGTTACCCTAGAGCGGGGGCAAGGAAGACCCAGTACTTC.

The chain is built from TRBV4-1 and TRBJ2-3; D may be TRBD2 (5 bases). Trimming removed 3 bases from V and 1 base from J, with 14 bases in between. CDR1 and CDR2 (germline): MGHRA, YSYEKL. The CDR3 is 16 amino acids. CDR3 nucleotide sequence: TGCGCCAGCAGCCAGGCCGGACTGGCAGGCACAGATACGCAGTATTTT. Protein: CASSQAGLAGTDTQYF.

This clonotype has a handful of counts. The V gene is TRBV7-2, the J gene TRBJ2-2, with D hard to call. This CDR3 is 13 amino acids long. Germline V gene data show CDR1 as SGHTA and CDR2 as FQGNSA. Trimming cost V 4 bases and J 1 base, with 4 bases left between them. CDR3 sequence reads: CASSSRNTGELFF. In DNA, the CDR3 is TGTGCCAGCAGCTCCCGGAACACCGGGGAGCTGTTTTTT. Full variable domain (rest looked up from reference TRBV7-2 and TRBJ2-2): GAGVSQSPSNKVTEKGKDVELRCDPISGHTALYWYRQSLGQGLEFLIYFQGNSAPDKSGLPSDRFSAERTGGSVSTLTIQRTQQEDSAVYLCASSSRNTGELFFGEGSRLTVL.

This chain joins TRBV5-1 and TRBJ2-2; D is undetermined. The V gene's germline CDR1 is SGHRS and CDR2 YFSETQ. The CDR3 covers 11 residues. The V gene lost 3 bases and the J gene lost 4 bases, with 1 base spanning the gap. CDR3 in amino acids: CASSSTGELFF. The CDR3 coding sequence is TGCGCCAGCAGCTCCACCGGGGAGCTGTTTTTT.

CDR3 loop: CSVGGGGRLNTEAFF. CDR3 bases: TGCAGCGTTGGCGGAGGGGGCAGACTGAACACTGAAGCTTTCTTT. The rearrangement links TRBV29-1 to TRBJ1-1, with 7 bases aligning to TRBD1. V shed 4 bases, J shed 0 bases, and the junction held 8 bases outside the gene matches. This CDR3 spans 15 amino acids. Germline lookup yields CDR1 SQVTM and CDR2 ANQGSEA.

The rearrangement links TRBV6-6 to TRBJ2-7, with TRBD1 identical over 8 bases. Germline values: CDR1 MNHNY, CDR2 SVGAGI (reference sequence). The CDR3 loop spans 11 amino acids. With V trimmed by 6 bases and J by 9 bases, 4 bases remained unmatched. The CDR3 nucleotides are TGTGCCAGCAGGCAGGGGGCTCGGCAGTACGTC. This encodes CASRQGARQYV.